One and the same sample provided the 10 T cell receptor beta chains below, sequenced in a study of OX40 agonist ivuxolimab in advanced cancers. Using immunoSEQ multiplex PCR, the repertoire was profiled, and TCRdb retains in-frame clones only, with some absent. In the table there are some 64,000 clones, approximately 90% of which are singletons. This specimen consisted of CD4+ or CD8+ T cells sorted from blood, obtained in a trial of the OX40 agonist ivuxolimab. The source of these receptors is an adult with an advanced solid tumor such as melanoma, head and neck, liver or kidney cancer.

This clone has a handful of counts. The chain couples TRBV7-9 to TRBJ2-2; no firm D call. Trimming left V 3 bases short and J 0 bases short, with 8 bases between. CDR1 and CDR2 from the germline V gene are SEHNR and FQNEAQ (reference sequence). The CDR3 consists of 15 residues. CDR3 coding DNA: TGTGCCAGCAGCTTTACCTTCCCGAACACCGGGGAGCTGTTTTTT. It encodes CASSFTFPNTGELFF.

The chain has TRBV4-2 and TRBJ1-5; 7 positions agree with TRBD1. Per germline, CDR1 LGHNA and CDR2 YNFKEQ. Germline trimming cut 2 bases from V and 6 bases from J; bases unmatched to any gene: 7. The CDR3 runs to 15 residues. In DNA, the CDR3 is TGTGCCAGCAGCCAATCCGGGACAGCCGGTCAGCCCCAGCATTTT. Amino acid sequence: CASSQSGTAGQPQHF.

CDR3 amino acids: CASSSQISSGNTIYF. The CDR3 DNA sequence: TGTGCCAGCAGCTCTCAGATTTCCTCTGGAAACACCATATATTTT. The J gene is TRBJ1-3, the V gene TRBV7-2; D is unclear. Trimming left V 4 bases short and J 0 bases short, with 10 bases between. The germline gives CDR1 SGHTA, CDR2 FQGNSA. CDR3 length: 15 residues.

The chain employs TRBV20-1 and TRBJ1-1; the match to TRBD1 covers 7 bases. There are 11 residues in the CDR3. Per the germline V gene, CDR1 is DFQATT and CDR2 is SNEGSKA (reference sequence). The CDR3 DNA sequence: TGCAGGGGACAGTTGAACACTGAAGCTTTCTTT. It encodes CRGQLNTEAFF.

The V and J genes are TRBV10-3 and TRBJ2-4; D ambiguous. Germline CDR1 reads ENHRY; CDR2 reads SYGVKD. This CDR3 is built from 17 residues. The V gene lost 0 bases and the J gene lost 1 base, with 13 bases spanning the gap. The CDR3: CAISESQRPGAKNIQYF. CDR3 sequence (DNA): TGTGCCATCAGTGAGTCGCAGCGCCCCGGCGCCAAAAACATTCAGTACTTC.

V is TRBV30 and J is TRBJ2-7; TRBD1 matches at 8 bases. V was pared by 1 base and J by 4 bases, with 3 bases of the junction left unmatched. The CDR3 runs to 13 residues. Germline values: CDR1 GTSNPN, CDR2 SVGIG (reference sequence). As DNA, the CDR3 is TGTGCCTGGAGTGCGGACAGGGAATACGAGCAGTACTTC. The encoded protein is CAWSADREYEQYF.

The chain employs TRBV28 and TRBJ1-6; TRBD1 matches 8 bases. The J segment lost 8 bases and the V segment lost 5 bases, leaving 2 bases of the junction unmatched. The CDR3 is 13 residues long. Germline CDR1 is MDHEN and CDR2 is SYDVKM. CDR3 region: CASSPGQDSPLHF. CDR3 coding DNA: TGTGCCAGCAGTCCGGGACAGGATTCACCCCTCCACTTT.

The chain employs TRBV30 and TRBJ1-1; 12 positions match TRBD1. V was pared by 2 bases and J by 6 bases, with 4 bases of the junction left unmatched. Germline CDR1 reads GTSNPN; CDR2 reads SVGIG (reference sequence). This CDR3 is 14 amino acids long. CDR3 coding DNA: TGTGCCTGGAGTCCGGGACAGGGGGCTGCTGAAGCTTTCTTT. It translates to CAWSPGQGAAEAFF.

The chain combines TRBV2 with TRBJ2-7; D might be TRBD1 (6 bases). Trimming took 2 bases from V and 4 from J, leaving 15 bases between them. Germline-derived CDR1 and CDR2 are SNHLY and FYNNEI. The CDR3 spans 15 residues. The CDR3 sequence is CASSESGGGQYEQYF. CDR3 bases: TGTGCCAGCAGTGAAAGTGGGGGCGGGCAGTACGAGCAGTACTTC.

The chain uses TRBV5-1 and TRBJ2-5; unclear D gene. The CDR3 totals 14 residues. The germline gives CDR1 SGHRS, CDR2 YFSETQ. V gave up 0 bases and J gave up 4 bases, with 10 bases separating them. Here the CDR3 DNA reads TGCGCCAGCAGCTTGGCACCGGGTGGAGAGACCCAGTACTTC. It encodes CASSLAPGGETQYF.